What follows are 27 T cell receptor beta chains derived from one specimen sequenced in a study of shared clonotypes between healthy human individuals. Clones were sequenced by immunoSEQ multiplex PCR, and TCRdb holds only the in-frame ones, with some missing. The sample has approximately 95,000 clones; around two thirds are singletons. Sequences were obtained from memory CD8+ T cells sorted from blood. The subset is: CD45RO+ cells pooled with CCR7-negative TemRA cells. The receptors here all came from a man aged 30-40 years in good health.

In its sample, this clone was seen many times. CDR3 loop: CASSVQISLTGELFF. Written as DNA, the CDR3 is TGTGCCAGCAGTGTTCAAATTTCCCTCACCGGGGAGCTGTTTTTT. The J gene is TRBJ2-2, the V gene TRBV6-5; D not resolved. The CDR3 spans 15 residues. The V end lost 5 bases, the J end lost 4 bases, and 14 bases lay between the germline ends. Looked up from germline, CDR1 is MNHEY and CDR2 is SVGAGI.

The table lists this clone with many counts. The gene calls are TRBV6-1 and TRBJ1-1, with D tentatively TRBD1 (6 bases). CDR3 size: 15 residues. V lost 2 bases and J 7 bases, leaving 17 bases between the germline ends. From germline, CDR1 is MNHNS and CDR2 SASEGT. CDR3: CASSENGGHADEAFF. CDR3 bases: TGTGCCAGCAGTGAAAACGGGGGGCACGCCGATGAAGCTTTCTTT.

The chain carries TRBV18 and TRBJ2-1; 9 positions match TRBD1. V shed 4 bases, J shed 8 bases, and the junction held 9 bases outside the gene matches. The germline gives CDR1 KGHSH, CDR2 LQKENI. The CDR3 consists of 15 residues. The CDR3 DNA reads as TGTGCCAGCTCACGGGGGACAGGGACCTGGGATGAGCAGTTCTTC. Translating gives CASSRGTGTWDEQFF. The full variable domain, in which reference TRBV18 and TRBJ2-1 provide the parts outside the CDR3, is NAGVMQNPRHLVRRRGQEARLRCSPMKGHSHVYWYRQLPEEGLKFMVYLQKENIIDESGMPKERFSAEFPKEGPSILRIQQVVRGDSAAYFCASSRGTGTWDEQFFGPGTRLTVL.

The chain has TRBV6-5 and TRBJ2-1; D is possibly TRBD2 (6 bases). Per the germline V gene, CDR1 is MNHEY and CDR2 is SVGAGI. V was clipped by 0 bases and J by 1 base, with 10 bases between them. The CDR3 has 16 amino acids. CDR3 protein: CASSYSIGGSYNEQFF. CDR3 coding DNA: TGTGCCAGCAGTTACTCGATTGGGGGGTCCTACAATGAGCAGTTCTTC.

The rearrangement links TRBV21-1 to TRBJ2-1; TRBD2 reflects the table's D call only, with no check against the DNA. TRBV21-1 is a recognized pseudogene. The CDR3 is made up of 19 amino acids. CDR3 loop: CASSKVEGCGRIKIDEQFF. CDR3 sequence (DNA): TGTGCCAGCAGCAAAGTGGAGGGATGCGGGAGAATTAAGATCGATGAGCAGTTCTTC.

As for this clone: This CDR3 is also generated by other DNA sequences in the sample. The CDR3 reads CASSPGTDSNQPQHF. In DNA form, the CDR3 reads TGTGCCAGCAGCCCCGGGACCGATAGCAATCAGCCCCAGCATTTT. The genes are TRBV27 and TRBJ1-5; possible D gene TRBD1, 5 bases. The CDR3 runs 15 residues. V was trimmed by 6 bases and J by 0 bases, leaving 12 bases between them. Germline CDR1 reads MNHEY; CDR2 reads SMNVEV (reference sequence).

Here the CDR3 DNA reads TGTGCCAGCAGTTTGGTGGGGATTCAAGAGACCCAGTACTTC. Its translation is CASSLVGIQETQYF. The chain links TRBV28 to TRBJ2-5; D not resolved. Germline V CDR1 and CDR2: MDHEN, SYDVKM. This CDR3 comprises 14 residues. V shed 3 bases and J shed 2 bases, with 10 bases lying between them.

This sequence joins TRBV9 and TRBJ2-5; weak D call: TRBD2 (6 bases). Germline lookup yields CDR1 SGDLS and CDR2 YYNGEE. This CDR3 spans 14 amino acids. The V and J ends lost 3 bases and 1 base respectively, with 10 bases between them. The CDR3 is CASSGGDSQETQYF. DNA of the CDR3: TGTGCCAGCAGCGGGGGGGACTCCCAAGAGACCCAGTACTTC.

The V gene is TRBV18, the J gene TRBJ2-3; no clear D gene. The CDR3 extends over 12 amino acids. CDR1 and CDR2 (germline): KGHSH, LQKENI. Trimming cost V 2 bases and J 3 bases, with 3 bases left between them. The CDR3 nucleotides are TGTGCCAGCTCACCAGGGACAGATACGCAGTATTTT. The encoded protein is CASSPGTDTQYF.

The CDR3, as DNA: TGTGCCAGCAGCCAGGGACGGAGCTACGAGCAGTACTTC. Translated: CASSQGRSYEQYF. The V call is TRBV7-6, the J call TRBJ2-7; D may correspond to TRBD1 or TRBD2 (5 bases each). V was clipped by 5 bases and J by 3 bases, with 11 bases between them. From germline, CDR1 is SGHVS and CDR2 FNYEAQ. The CDR3 is 13 amino acids.

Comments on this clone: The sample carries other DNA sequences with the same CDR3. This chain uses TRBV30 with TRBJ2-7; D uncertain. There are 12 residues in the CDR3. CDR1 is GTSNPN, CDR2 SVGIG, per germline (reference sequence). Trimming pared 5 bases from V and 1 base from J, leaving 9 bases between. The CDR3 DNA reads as TGTGCCTGGTCTGGACCATCCTACGAGCAGTACTTC. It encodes CAWSGPSYEQYF.

CDR3 protein: CATSRTSLAYEQYF. In nucleotides, the CDR3 is TGTGCCACCAGCAGAACTAGCCTAGCCTACGAGCAGTACTTC. V gene TRBV15 combines with J gene TRBJ2-7; the D gene is possibly TRBD2 (6 bases). Germline V gene lookup returns CDR1 LNHNV and CDR2 YYDKDF (reference sequence). This CDR3 is 14 amino acids long. V was shortened by 2 bases and J by 2 bases, with 10 bases between the two germline ends. The full variable domain, in which reference TRBV15 and TRBJ2-7 provide the parts outside the CDR3, is DAMVIQNPRYQVTQFGKPVTLSCSQTLNHNVMYWYQQKSSQAPKLLFHYYDKDFNNEADTPDNFQSRRPNTSFCFLDIRSPGLGDTAMYLCATSRTSLAYEQYFGPGTRLTVT.

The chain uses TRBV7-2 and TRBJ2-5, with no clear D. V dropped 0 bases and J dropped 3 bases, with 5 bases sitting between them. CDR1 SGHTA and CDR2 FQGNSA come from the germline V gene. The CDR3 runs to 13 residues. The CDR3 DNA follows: TGTGCCAGCAGCTTAGCCGCAGAAGAGACCCAGTACTTC. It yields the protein CASSLAAEETQYF.

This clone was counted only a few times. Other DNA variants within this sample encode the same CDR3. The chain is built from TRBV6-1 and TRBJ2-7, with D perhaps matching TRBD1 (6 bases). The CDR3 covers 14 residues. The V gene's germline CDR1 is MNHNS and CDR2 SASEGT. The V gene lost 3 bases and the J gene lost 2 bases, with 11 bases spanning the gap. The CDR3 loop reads CASSDRGGPYEQYF. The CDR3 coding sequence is TGTGCCAGCAGTGATAGAGGGGGACCCTACGAGCAGTACTTC.

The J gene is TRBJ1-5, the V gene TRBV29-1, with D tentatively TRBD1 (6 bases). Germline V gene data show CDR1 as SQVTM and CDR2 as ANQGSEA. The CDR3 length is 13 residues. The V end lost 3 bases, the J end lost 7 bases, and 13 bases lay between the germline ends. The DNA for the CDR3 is TGCAGCGTTGAGGGGGGCCCCGGCCAGCCCCAGCATTTT. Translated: CSVEGGPGQPQHF.

CDR3 in DNA: TGTGCCAGCAATTATAGCGGAGCCAAAAACATTCAGTACTTC. Encoded protein: CASNYSGAKNIQYF. The chain links TRBV28 to TRBJ2-4; D is perhaps TRBD2 (6 bases). CDR1 is MDHEN and CDR2 is SYDVKM in the germline V gene. The CDR3 totals 14 residues. V was pared by 7 bases and J by 0 bases, with 10 bases between.

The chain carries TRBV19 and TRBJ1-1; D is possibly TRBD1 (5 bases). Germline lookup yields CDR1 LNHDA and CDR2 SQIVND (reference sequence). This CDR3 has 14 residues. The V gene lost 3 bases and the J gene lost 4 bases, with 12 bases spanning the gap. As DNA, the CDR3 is TGTGCCAGTAGTATCCAGGGCCTGGGCACTGAAGCTTTCTTT. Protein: CASSIQGLGTEAFF.

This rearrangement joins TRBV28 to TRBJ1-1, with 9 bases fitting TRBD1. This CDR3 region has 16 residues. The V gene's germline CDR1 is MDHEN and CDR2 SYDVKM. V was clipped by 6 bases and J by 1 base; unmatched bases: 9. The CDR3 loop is CASRVDLTGGNTEAFF. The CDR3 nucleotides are TGTGCCAGCAGGGTAGACCTGACAGGGGGGAACACTGAAGCTTTCTTT.

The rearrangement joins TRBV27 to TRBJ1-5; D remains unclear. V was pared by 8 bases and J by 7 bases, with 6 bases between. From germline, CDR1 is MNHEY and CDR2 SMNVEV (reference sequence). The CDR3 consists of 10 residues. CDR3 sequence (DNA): TGTGCCAGCGGGTACCAGCCCCAGCATTTT. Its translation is CASGYQPQHF.

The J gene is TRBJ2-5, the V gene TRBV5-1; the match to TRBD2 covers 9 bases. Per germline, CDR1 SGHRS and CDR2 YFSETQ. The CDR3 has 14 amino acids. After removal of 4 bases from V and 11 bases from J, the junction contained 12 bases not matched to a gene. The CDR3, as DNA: TGCGCCAGCAGCATTCGAGCGGGAGGTTGGGAGCAGTACTTC. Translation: CASSIRAGGWEQYF.

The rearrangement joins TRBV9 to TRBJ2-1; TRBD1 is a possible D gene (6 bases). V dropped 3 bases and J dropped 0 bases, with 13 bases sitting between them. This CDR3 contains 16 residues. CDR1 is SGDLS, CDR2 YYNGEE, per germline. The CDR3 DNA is TGTGCCAGCAGCGGAGGGGGTAGTAGCTCCTACAATGAGCAGTTCTTC. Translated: CASSGGGSSSYNEQFF.

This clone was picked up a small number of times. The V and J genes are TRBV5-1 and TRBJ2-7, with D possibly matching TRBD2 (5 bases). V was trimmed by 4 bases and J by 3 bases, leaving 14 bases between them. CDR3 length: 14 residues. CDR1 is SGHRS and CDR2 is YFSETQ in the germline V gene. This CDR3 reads CASSLSDLHYEQYF. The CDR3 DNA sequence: TGCGCCAGCAGCCTGTCGGACTTGCACTACGAGCAGTACTTC.

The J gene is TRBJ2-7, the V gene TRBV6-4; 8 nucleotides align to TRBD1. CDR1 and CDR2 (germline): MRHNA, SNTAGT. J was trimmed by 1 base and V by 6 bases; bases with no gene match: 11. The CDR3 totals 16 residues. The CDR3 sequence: CASRIGGQDVSYEQYF. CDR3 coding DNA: TGTGCCAGCAGAATAGGGGGACAGGATGTATCCTACGAGCAGTACTTC.

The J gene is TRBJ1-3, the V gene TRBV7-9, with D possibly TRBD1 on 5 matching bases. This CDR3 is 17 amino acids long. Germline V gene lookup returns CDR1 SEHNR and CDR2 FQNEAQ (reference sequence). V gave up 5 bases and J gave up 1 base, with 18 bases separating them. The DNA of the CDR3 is TGTGCCAGCAGCCCCCGGCCTCTGGGGCAGTCTGGAAACACCATATATTTT. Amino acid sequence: CASSPRPLGQSGNTIYF.

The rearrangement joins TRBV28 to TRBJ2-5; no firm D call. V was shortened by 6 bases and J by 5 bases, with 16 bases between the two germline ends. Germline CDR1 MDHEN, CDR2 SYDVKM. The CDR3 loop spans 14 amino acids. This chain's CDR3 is CASSSGGRTETQYF. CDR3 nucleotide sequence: TGTGCCAGCAGCTCCGGCGGCCGAACGGAGACCCAGTACTTC.

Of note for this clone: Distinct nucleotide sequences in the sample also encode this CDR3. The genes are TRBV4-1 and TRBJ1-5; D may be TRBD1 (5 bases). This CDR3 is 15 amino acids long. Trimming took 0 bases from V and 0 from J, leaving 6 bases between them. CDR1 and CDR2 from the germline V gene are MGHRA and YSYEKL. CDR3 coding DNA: TGCGCCAGCAGCCAAGATACAGGTAGCAATCAGCCCCAGCATTTT. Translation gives CASSQDTGSNQPQHF.

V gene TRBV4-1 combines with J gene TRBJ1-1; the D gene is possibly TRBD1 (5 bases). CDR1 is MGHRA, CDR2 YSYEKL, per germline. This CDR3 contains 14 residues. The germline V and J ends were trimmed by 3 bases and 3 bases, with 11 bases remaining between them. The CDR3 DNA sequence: TGCGCCAGCAGCCACGGGGGAGGTTACACTGAAGCTTTCTTT. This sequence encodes CASSHGGGYTEAFF.